A selection of T cell receptor beta chains follows, all from one sample in a study of T cells after somatic rescue of genetic block. TCRdb's copy holds only in-frame clones and misses some; the assay was immunoSEQ multiplex PCR. This sample has tens of thousands of clones; under 95% occur once, and the top ten carry roughly 2.8%. The sequenced sample was peripheral blood mononuclear cells (PBMCs). These receptors were taken from a man in his forties or fifties. The CDR3 runs from the conserved cysteine through the conserved F or W. Each record gives: D gene, V gene, clone size, J gene, CDR3 protein, CDR3 DNA. The D gene is left open where the match is weak. Expanded clones are given a class, and other clones once, few, many or no size at all.

-	TRBV19	-	TRBJ2-1	CASSPRGGSSYNEQFF	TGTGCCAGTAGTCCGCGGGGAGGCAGCTCCTACAATGAGCAGTTCTTC
-	TRBV5-4	-	TRBJ1-2	CASSLSGEDGYTF	TGTGCCAGCAGCTTGTCAGGGGAAGATGGCTACACCTTC
-	TRBV6-5	-	TRBJ2-7	CASSYSGPGYEQYF	TGTGCCAGCAGTTACTCCGGACCGGGCTACGAGCAGTACTTC
-	TRBV6-1	-	TRBJ2-7	CASTPAGTAQNEQYF	TGTGCCAGCACTCCAGCCGGGACCGCCCAGAACGAGCAGTACTTC
TRBD2	TRBV11-2	-	TRBJ2-7	CASSSPRTSGTYEQYF	TGTGCCAGCAGCTCCCCTAGGACTAGCGGCACCTACGAGCAGTACTTC
TRBD1	TRBV4-1	-	TRBJ1-6	CASSQGQQGVVSPLHF	TGCGCCAGCAGCCAGGGACAGCAGGGGGTAGTTTCACCCCTCCACTTT
-	TRBV29-1	few	TRBJ2-3	CSACRNTDTQYF	TGCAGCGCTTGCCGGAACACAGATACGCAGTATTTT
TRBD1	TRBV7-9	-	TRBJ2-5	CASSLQGAGETQYF	TGTGCCAGCAGCTTACAGGGGGCAGGGGAGACCCAGTACTTC
-	TRBV6-5	-	TRBJ1-1	CASSWADSPNTEAFF	TGTGCCAGCAGTTGGGCCGACAGTCCGAACACTGAAGCTTTCTTT
TRBD2	TRBV27	-	TRBJ2-3	CASSGTRLGVGQYF	TGTGCCAGCAGCGGGACTAGATTGGGAGTGGGGCAGTATTTT
TRBD2	TRBV5-4	-	TRBJ2-5	CASSSGTSGGKTQYF	TGTGCCAGCAGCTCCGGGACTAGCGGGGGGAAGACCCAGTACTTC
TRBD1	TRBV7-2	-	TRBJ2-1	CASSPGDRAGSYNEQFF	TGTGCCAGCAGCCCGGGGGACAGGGCTGGCTCCTACAATGAGCAGTTCTTC
-	TRBV2	-	TRBJ1-3	CASSETGSGNTIYF	TGTGCCAGCAGTGAAACAGGCTCTGGAAACACCATATATTTT
TRBD1	TRBV5-1	-	TRBJ1-3	CASSQGTGGNTIYF	TGCGCCAGCAGCCAAGGGACAGGAGGAAACACCATATATTTT
TRBD1	TRBV7-9	once	TRBJ2-7	CASSADRLYEQYF	TGTGCCAGCAGCGCGGACAGGCTCTACGAGCAGTACTTC
-	TRBV4-1	-	TRBJ1-2	CASSPPSAVYGYTF	TGCGCCAGCAGCCCGCCCTCCGCAGTCTATGGCTACACCTTC
TRBD2	TRBV9	few	TRBJ2-7	CASSVDPSGSYEQYF	TGTGCCAGCAGCGTAGATCCTAGCGGTTCCTACGAGCAGTACTTC
-	TRBV6-5	few	TRBJ1-1	CASRGGMNTEAFF	TGTGCCAGCAGGGGCGGTATGAACACTGAAGCTTTCTTT
-	TRBV7-8	-	TRBJ1-5	CASSSGYGQPQHF	TGTGCCAGCAGCTCAGGTTATGGTCAGCCCCAGCATTTT
TRBD1	TRBV7-9	-	TRBJ2-1	CASSHTYNRGPLSYNEQFF	TGTGCCAGCAGTCATACCTATAACAGGGGGCCACTCTCCTACAATGAGCAGTTCTTC
-	TRBV10-3	-	TRBJ2-1	CATDRGAVYNEQFF	TGTGCCACCGACCGGGGGGCAGTCTACAATGAGCAGTTCTTC
-	TRBV28	-	TRBJ1-5	CASSLAISNQPQHF	TGTGCCAGCAGTTTAGCTATTAGCAATCAGCCCCAGCATTTT
TRBD1	TRBV7-9	-	TRBJ1-1	CASRVTGGENTEAFF	TGTGCCAGCAGGGTCACAGGGGGCGAGAACACTGAAGCTTTCTTT
-	TRBV27	-	TRBJ2-7	CASSLSRVSEQYF	TGTGCCAGCAGTTTATCGAGGGTCAGCGAGCAGTACTTC
TRBD2	TRBV6-5	-	TRBJ2-1	CASSWGAMREDNEQFF	TGTGCCAGCAGTTGGGGGGCTATGCGGGAGGACAATGAGCAGTTCTTC
-	TRBV6-5	-	TRBJ1-4	CASSIQGGEKLFF	TGTGCCAGCAGTATACAGGGAGGAGAAAAACTGTTTTTT
TRBD2	TRBV4-1	-	TRBJ2-2	CASSQAASGANTGELFF	TGCGCCAGCAGCCAAGCCGCTAGCGGGGCGAACACCGGGGAGCTGTTTTTT
-	TRBV27	-	TRBJ1-5	CASSLTGRGLSNQPQHF	TGTGCCAGCAGCCTGACCGGGAGGGGCTTGAGCAATCAGCCCCAGCATTTT
TRBD2	TRBV29-1	-	TRBJ2-3	CSVEPGLPTPDTQYF	TGCAGCGTTGAACCGGGACTACCGACGCCAGATACGCAGTATTTT
-	TRBV6-5	-	TRBJ1-1	CASSYQGQNTEAFF	TGTGCCAGCAGTTACCAGGGTCAGAACACTGAAGCTTTCTTT
-	TRBV5-1	-	TRBJ2-7	CASSLVSWSGAQYEQYF	TGCGCCAGCAGCTTGGTCTCGTGGAGTGGGGCCCAATACGAGCAGTACTTC
-	TRBV5-6	-	TRBJ1-1	CASSSRNQGHTEAFF	TGTGCCAGCAGCTCGCGGAATCAGGGACACACTGAAGCTTTCTTT
TRBD2	TRBV5-5	-	TRBJ2-7	CASSQDLGSGRSYEQYF	TGTGCCAGCAGCCAAGATCTGGGTAGCGGGAGATCCTACGAGCAGTACTTC
-	TRBV28	once	TRBJ2-2	CASSLPVGRTGELFF	TGTGCCAGCAGCCTCCCAGTAGGGCGGACCGGGGAGCTGTTTTTT
TRBD2	TRBV29-1	-	TRBJ2-5	CSARAGGETQYF	TGCAGCGCTCGAGCGGGGGGAGAGACCCAGTACTTC
TRBD1	TRBV30	-	TRBJ2-7	CAWRTGPEQYF	TGTGCCTGGAGGACAGGGCCCGAGCAGTACTTC
TRBD1	TRBV19	-	TRBJ2-3	CASRTAGTGRTDTQYF	TGTGCCAGTAGAACGGCCGGGACAGGGCGCACAGATACGCAGTATTTT
-	TRBV11-2	-	TRBJ2-3	CASSLSADTQYF	TGTGCCAGCAGCTTATCCGCAGATACGCAGTATTTT
-	TRBV19	-	TRBJ1-1	CASTPMGGGRTEAFF	TGTGCCAGTACCCCGATGGGCGGAGGAAGAACTGAAGCTTTCTTT
-	TRBV6-6	once	TRBJ2-7	CASSVDSRSYEQYF	TGTGCCAGCAGTGTTGACAGCCGCTCCTACGAGCAGTACTTC
TRBD1	TRBV7-9	-	TRBJ2-5	CASSSSDRAWTQYF	TGTGCCAGCAGCTCCAGCGACAGGGCGTGGACCCAGTACTTC
-	TRBV28	-	TRBJ1-1	CASVMNTEAFF	TGTGCCAGCGTCATGAACACTGAAGCTTTCTTT
TRBD2	TRBV27	-	TRBJ2-1	CASSVTSVYYNEQFF	TGTGCCAGCAGTGTGACTAGCGTATATTACAATGAGCAGTTCTTC
-	TRBV11-2	-	TRBJ2-3	CASHGTGLTDTQYF	TGTGCCAGCCACGGTACAGGGCTAACAGATACGCAGTATTTT
TRBD1	TRBV19	-	TRBJ1-4	CASSPRTGEGEKLFF	TGTGCCAGTAGTCCCCGGACAGGGGAAGGGGAAAAACTGTTTTTT
-	TRBV28	-	TRBJ2-3	CASSSTGPSTDTQYF	TGTGCCAGCAGCTCGACAGGACCTAGCACAGATACGCAGTATTTT
TRBD1	TRBV6-1	-	TRBJ1-4	CASSEEGTGSEKLFF	TGTGCCAGCAGTGAAGAAGGGACAGGGTCTGAAAAACTGTTTTTT
TRBD2	TRBV7-9	-	TRBJ2-5	CASSLKVGGNSMETQYF	TGTGCCAGCAGCTTAAAAGTGGGGGGGAATTCTATGGAGACCCAGTACTTC
TRBD1	TRBV5-6	once	TRBJ1-2	CASSLDGQGIFGYTF	TGTGCCAGCAGCTTGGACGGACAGGGGATTTTCGGCTACACCTTC
TRBD1	TRBV7-9	-	TRBJ2-7	CASSLVGTDYEQYF	TGTGCCAGCAGCTTAGTAGGGACAGACTACGAGCAGTACTTC
TRBD1	TRBV6-1	-	TRBJ1-5	CASSASDRGDGNQPQHF	TGTGCCAGCAGTGCATCAGACAGGGGAGATGGTAATCAGCCCCAGCATTTT
-	TRBV30	-	TRBJ2-5	CAWSGSQETQYF	TGTGCCTGGAGTGGCAGCCAAGAGACCCAGTACTTC
-	TRBV5-1	once	TRBJ2-7	CASSSPGLAESSYEQYF	TGCGCCAGCAGCTCCCCCGGGTTGGCGGAGAGCTCCTACGAGCAGTACTTC
TRBD2	TRBV7-9	-	TRBJ2-3	CASSLGRLAGYRDTQYF	TGTGCCAGCAGCTTAGGAAGACTAGCGGGATATAGAGATACGCAGTATTTT
TRBD1	TRBV11-1	-	TRBJ2-2	CASSLSGWGQAFTGELFF	TGTGCCAGCAGCTTATCTGGTTGGGGACAGGCCTTCACCGGGGAGCTGTTTTTT